This T cell receptor (beta chain) emerged from a study of T cell responses to AZD1222 COVID-19 vaccine. Regarding the study as a whole: Sampling that yielded the repertoires occurred only after the peak T cell response.

The CDR3 sequence is 14 residues long. CDR1 is SGHRS and CDR2 is YFSETQ in the germline V gene. Trimming pared 4 bases from V and 5 bases from J, leaving 16 bases between. Turning to this clone: Its target is not known.

The repertoire was sequenced with immunoSEQ multiplex PCR; TCRdb's copy has only in-frame clones and lacks some. Among about 140,000 clones listed, more than 70% were seen once. The V call is TRBV5-1, the J call TRBJ2-7, with D possibly TRBD1 on 5 matching bases. Source: peripheral blood, taken 28 days after the second AZD1222 dose. The receptor was isolated from an adult who received the AZD1222 COVID-19 vaccine. In DNA form, the CDR3 reads TGCGCCAGCAGCACGACAGACGCGACCAACGAGCAGTACTTC. Protein product: CASSTTDATNEQYF.